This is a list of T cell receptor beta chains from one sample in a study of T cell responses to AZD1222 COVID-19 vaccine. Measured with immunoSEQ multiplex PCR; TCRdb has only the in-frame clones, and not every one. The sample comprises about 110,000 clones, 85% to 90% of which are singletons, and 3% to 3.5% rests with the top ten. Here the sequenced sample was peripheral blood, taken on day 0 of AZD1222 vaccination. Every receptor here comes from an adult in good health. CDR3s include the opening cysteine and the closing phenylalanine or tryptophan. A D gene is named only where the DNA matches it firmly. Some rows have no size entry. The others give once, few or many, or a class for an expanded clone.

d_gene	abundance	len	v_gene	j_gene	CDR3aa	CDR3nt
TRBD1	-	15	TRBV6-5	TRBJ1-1	CASTGQGASNTEAFF	TGTGCCAGCACCGGACAGGGGGCCTCGAACACTGAAGCTTTCTTT
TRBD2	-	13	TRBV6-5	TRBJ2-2	CAAAGEVTGELFF	TGTGCCGCAGCGGGGGAGGTCACCGGGGAGCTGTTTTTT
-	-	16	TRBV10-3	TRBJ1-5	CAISAIGPNSNQPQHF	TGTGCCATCAGTGCCATTGGACCTAATAGCAATCAGCCCCAGCATTTT
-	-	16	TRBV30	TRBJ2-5	CAWSVGGKSRVETQYF	TGTGCCTGGAGTGTAGGTGGGAAATCACGAGTCGAGACCCAGTACTTC
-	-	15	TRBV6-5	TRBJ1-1	CASSPDLRGGTEAFF	TGTGCCAGCAGCCCCGACCTGCGTGGGGGTACTGAAGCTTTCTTT
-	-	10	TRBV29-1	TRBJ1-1	CSAGTGEAFF	TGCAGCGCGGGGACGGGTGAAGCTTTCTTT
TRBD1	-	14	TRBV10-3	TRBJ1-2	CAISMGQGNYGYTF	TGTGCCATCAGTATGGGACAGGGAAACTATGGCTACACCTTC
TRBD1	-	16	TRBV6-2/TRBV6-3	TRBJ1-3	CASSGRTGSSGNTIYF	TGTGCCAGCAGTGGACGGACAGGGAGCTCTGGAAACACCATATATTTT
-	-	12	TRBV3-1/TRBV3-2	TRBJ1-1	CASSQTGRGAFF	TGTGCCAGCAGCCAAACGGGGCGGGGGGCTTTCTTT
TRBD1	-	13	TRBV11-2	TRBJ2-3	CASRLTGTDTQYF	TGTGCCAGCAGACTGACAGGGACAGATACGCAGTATTTT
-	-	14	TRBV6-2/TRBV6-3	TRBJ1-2	CASSYRTAPYWYTF	TGTGCCAGCAGTTACCGGACAGCCCCATATTGGTACACCTTC
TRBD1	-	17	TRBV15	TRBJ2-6	CATSRLGTASGANVLTF	TGTGCCACCAGCAGACTCGGGACAGCCTCTGGGGCCAACGTCCTGACTTTC
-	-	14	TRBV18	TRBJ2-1	CASSPGTGVGEQFF	TGTGCCAGCTCACCAGGGACTGGGGTCGGGGAGCAGTTCTTC
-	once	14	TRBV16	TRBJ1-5	CASSQLREGQPQHF	TGTGCCAGCAGCCAATTGAGGGAGGGGCAGCCCCAGCATTTT
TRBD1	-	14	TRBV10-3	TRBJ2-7	CAISLRQGSVEQYF	TGTGCCATCAGCCTCAGACAGGGGTCAGTGGAGCAGTACTTC
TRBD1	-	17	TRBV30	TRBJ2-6	CAWLPGQAFSGANVLTF	TGTGCCTGGCTCCCGGGACAGGCCTTCTCTGGGGCCAACGTCCTGACTTTC
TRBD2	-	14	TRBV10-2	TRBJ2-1	CASSDLAGGHEQFF	TGCGCCAGCAGTGACCTAGCGGGGGGGCATGAGCAGTTCTTC
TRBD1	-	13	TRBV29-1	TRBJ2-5	CSAAAGQGQTQYF	TGCAGCGCAGCGGCGGGACAGGGGCAGACCCAGTACTTC
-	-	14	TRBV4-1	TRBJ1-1	CASTSGTRNTEAFF	TGCGCCAGCACCTCCGGGACACGAAACACTGAAGCTTTCTTT
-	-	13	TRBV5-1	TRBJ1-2	CASSFGQNYGYTF	TGCGCCAGCAGCTTTGGGCAGAACTATGGCTACACCTTC
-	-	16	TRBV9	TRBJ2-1	CASSDPRGSENNEQFF	TGTGCCAGCAGCGACCCACGAGGCTCGGAAAACAATGAGCAGTTCTTC
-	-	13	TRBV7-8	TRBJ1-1	CASSLGQTPEAFF	TGTGCCAGCAGCTTGGGTCAGACACCTGAAGCTTTCTTT
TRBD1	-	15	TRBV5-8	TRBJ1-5	CASSPGQKGNQPQHF	TGTGCCAGCAGCCCGGGACAGAAAGGCAATCAGCCCCAGCATTTT
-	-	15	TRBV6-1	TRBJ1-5	CASSDPGGSNQPQHF	TGTGCCAGCAGTGACCCAGGCGGTAGCAATCAGCCCCAGCATTTT
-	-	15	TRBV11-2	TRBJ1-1	CASSLVRDRNTEAFF	TGTGCCAGCAGCTTAGTTAGGGACCGGAACACTGAAGCTTTCTTT
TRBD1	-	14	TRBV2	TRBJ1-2	CASSETGVHYGYTF	TGTGCCAGCAGCGAGACAGGGGTCCACTATGGCTACACCTTC
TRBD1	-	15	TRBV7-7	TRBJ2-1	CASSPDRGSYNEQFF	TGTGCCAGCAGCCCGGACAGGGGTTCCTACAATGAGCAGTTCTTC
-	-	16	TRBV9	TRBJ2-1	CASSGGWGPLYNEQFF	TGTGCCAGCAGCGGTGGTTGGGGGCCGTTATACAATGAGCAGTTCTTC
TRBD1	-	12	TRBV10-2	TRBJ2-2	CASSGQNGELFF	TGCGCCAGCTCGGGACAGAACGGGGAGCTGTTTTTT
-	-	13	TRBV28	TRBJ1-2	CASRGTGGYGYTF	TGTGCCAGCAGGGGGACTGGTGGCTATGGCTACACCTTC
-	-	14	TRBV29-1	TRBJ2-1	CSVEDLGGGDEQFF	TGCAGCGTTGAAGATCTAGGGGGCGGGGATGAGCAGTTCTTC
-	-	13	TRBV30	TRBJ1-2	CAWSVSRNYGYTF	TGTGCCTGGAGTGTGTCCAGAAACTATGGCTACACCTTC